This T cell receptor (beta chain) was sequenced for a study of regulatory T cells in long-lasting Graves disease. Study-level findings and limits: Gene preferences differed: TRBV28, TRBJ1-2, TRBJ2-5 in persistent cases.

This clonotype came up many times. Its antigen is not identified. The time point denotes: newly diagnosed GD, antithyroid drugs for less than 3 months. PBMC-extracted RNA yielded the TCR library. CDR3 size: 14 residues. V lost 1 base, J lost 5 bases, and 11 bases lay in between. Germline loops: CDR1 LNHNV, CDR2 YYDKDF (reference sequence). Arm-PCR of CDR3 regions with iRepertoire HTBI primers generated TCR beta libraries. Each CDR3 protein is one row after TCRdb ran MiXCR on the multiplex PCR reads. The repertoire consists of around 400,000 distinct CDR3 sequences, with around 16% occurring once and the leading ten covering around a fifth.

Here the sequenced sample was peripheral blood mononuclear cells (PBMCs), taken at new diagnosis, from a patient treated with antithyroid drugs. The receptor was derived from a female donor with Graves disease. The chain uses TRBV15 and TRBJ1-2; D possibly corresponds to TRBD1 (5 bases). CDR3 protein: CATSRGGSVYGYTF. The CDR3 DNA follows: TGTGCCACCAGCAGAGGGGGCTCAGTATATGGCTACACCTTC.